This T cell receptor beta chain stems from a study of CD8+ T cells in alopecia areata (dated by TCRdb to between 2018 and 2020). Background on the whole study: The treated patients, all with moderate-to-severe alopecia areata, were enrolled in an open-label pilot trial of oral tofacitinib given at 5 to 10 mg twice daily. Scalp clonality was compared across normal scalp (n=4), patchy alopecia areata scalp (n=8), and alopecia totalis/universalis scalp (n=8). Tofacitinib was given for 6 to 18 months, followed by 6 months of follow-up off drug to assess delayed response and recurrence. The RNA source kit depended on sample type: the PAXgene miRNA kit for fixed scalp, the miRNeasy kit for PBMCs, and the RNeasy kit for mouse skin. To study T cell clonal expansion in alopecia areata, the researchers applied high-throughput TCRbeta sequencing to both the C3H/HeJ mouse model and human patients. Scalp tissue and sorted CD4+ and CD8+ peripheral blood T cells from patchy and totalis/universalis alopecia areata patients and from healthy controls were covered by human TCRbeta sequencing. Disease severity in treated patients was measured with the SALT score, which quantifies the percentage of affected scalp surface area. Tofacitinib-treated patients had biopsies at baseline and at 4 and 24 weeks of treatment, with a later scalp biopsy in several patients. Amplification of TCRbeta CDR3 regions was done by immunoSEQ multiplex PCR using 35 Vbeta forward primers and 13 Jbeta reverse primers.

What this sample's treatment or condition label stands for: oral pan-JAK inhibitor, 5-10 mg twice daily. From alopecia areata patients, peripheral blood was collected along with lesional scalp punch biopsies. After PBMCs were isolated by density centrifugation and stained for CD3, CD4 and CD8, a FACSAria was used to sort CD4+ and CD8+ T cells. Library preparation used the immunoSEQ multiplex PCR assay. RNA was extracted from all samples and reverse transcribed into cDNA, which served as template for TCR sequencing. First-strand cDNA was synthesized using SuperScript III with a 2:1 mix of oligo-dT and random hexamers. A synthetic immune receptor repertoire was used to assess amplification bias, and residual bias was removed computationally. As for how the authors treated the data: After raw reads were preprocessed to remove errors, the CDR3 was defined following IMGT conventions as running from the conserved cysteine to phenylalanine. Clonality was calculated as 1 minus Shannon entropy normalized by log2 of the number of productive unique TCRs. Scalp TCRbeta sequences were cross-referenced with sorted blood CD4 and CD8 repertoires so that the CD4 or CD8 identity of scalp clones could be inferred. As stored in TCRdb, this immuneACCESS dataset retains in-frame rearrangements with V and J assigned. A fraction of the clones does not appear; measured against another copy, unresolved V genes explain less than half of the discrepancy, and the remainder lacks a known reason. V, J and clone size are those of that table, while D and trimming were read from the DNA. For this sample the table gives hundreds of thousands of clones, of which approximately 67% were detected only once. Of the sample, 0.95% to 1.5% is held by the ten largest clones.

Counted from cysteine to phenylalanine, this CDR3 has 17 amino acids. Only the CDR3 portion is preserved as DNA: 51 bases, with reading frame beginning at the first base. V sheds 5 bases and J sheds 0 bases, leaving 17 bases between their ends. The CDR1 and CDR2 encoded by the germline V gene are SGHNT and YENEEA. Overall study results and their limits: Shared TCR sequences between patients were less evident than in mice, which may be partly attributable to HLA diversity in the patient population. Because the treated cohort was small and had just a single nonresponder, larger studies are needed to establish links between baseline CD8+ expansion and response. Scalp TCR repertoire analysis is complicated because resident alphabeta T cells in normal human skin are also sequenced, whereas mouse skin is dominated by gammadelta T cells. Compared with normal scalp, lesional scalp, particularly in alopecia totalis/universalis, had higher clonality and more expanded CD8+ clones, which suggests antigenic drive. Tofacitinib significantly decreased scalp clonality and the number of expanded CD8+ clones among the top 100 scalp clones. Many expanded lesional clones persisted in scalp and blood during tofacitinib treatment, which may partly explain relapse after stopping treatment.

Concerning this clone: Its target antigen remains unknown. No base quality information exists; no much larger clone differs at one position.

Sequences were derived from CD4+ T cells sorted from blood, sampled at approximately week 42, from a patient treated with tofacitinib. The chain joins TRBV11-3 to TRBJ2-1; the D gene identity is not certain. The origin of this receptor is a human donor with alopecia areata. The CDR3 protein: CASSPEIGSSSYNEQFF. At the DNA level, the sequence is TGTGCCAGCAGCCCGGAGATAGGCTCTAGCTCCTACAATGAGCAGTTCTTC. This CDR3, with the reference TRBV11-3 and TRBJ2-1 proteins standing in past its ends, gives the full variable domain EAGVVQSPRYKIIEKKQPVAFWCNPISGHNTLYWYLQNLGQGPELLIRYENEEAVDDSQLPKDRFSAERLKGVDSTLKIQPAELGDSAVYLCASSPEIGSSSYNEQFFGPGTRLTVL.